These 30 T cell receptor beta chains were all obtained from the same sample, sequenced in a study of blood T cell repertoires in COVID-19 (dated by TCRdb to about 2020). The receptor library was made with the immunoSEQ multiplex PCR assay. TCRdb provides this immuneACCESS table in a form limited to in-frame rearrangements. Some clones are lacking; in checked studies, under half of them reflect an unresolved V gene, and why the rest are absent is not known. Recorded for this sample are roughly 400,000 clones; more than 75% of them occurred a single time. The top ten clonotypes cover about 2.3% of the sample. The sequenced sample was peripheral blood. These receptor sequences come from a woman aged 55-75 years with COVID-19, enrolled during active disease.

The genes are TRBV14 and TRBJ2-2; 7 bases are a match to TRBD2. CDR1 is SGHDN, CDR2 FVKESK, per germline. The CDR3 is 15 amino acids. Germline trimming cut 2 bases from V and 4 bases from J; bases unmatched to any gene: 4. This CDR3 is CASSQQAGPTGELFF. The CDR3 DNA is TGTGCCAGCAGCCAACAAGCGGGGCCCACCGGGGAGCTGTTTTTT.

This clone is a singleton in its sample. The rearrangement joins TRBV11-1 to TRBJ2-5; TRBD1 matches at 7 bases. This CDR3 comprises 15 residues. Trimming removed 5 bases from V and 6 bases from J; junction bases left unmatched: 12. CDR1 and CDR2 (germline): SGHAT, FQDESV (reference sequence). For the CDR3, the DNA is TGTGCCAGCAGCCGCCAGACAGGGTCGATAAAGACCCAGTACTTC. It encodes CASSRQTGSIKTQYF.

The chain employs TRBV7-9 and TRBJ2-3; 7 positions match TRBD2. CDR1 SEHNR and CDR2 FQNEAQ come from the germline V gene (reference sequence). The CDR3 runs 17 residues. With V trimmed by 6 bases and J by 0 bases, 12 bases remained unmatched. Written as DNA, the CDR3 is TGTGCCAGCAGTCACGCCCGACTAGCCGCGAGCACAGATACGCAGTATTTT. Translating it yields CASSHARLAASTDTQYF.

The J gene is TRBJ1-5, the V gene TRBV3-1 (or the pseudogene TRBV3-2); D is ambiguous. CDR3 length: 14 amino acids. Germline values: CDR1 LGHDT, CDR2 YNNKEL (reference sequence). Trimming shortened V by 4 bases and J by 6 bases, and 13 bases separated the two germline ends. The CDR3 reads CASSPSLVGQPQHF. The CDR3 DNA sequence: TGTGCCAGCAGCCCTAGTTTGGTAGGTCAGCCCCAGCATTTT.

The J gene is TRBJ1-6, the V gene TRBV11-2, with 9 bases aligning to TRBD1. Germline V gene data show CDR1 as SGHAT and CDR2 as FQNNGV. The V gene end was trimmed by 8 bases and the J gene end by 8 bases; junction bases not matched to a gene: 7. The CDR3 consists of 14 residues. The CDR3 nucleotides are TGTGCCAGCTCCCTGACAGGGGGAGATTCACCCCTCCACTTT. This gives the protein CASSLTGGDSPLHF.

The chain recombines TRBV5-1 with TRBJ1-3; D perhaps matches TRBD1 (5 bases). In germline, CDR1 is SGHRS, CDR2 YFSETQ. The CDR3 length is 15 residues. Trimming cost V 4 bases and J 3 bases, with 14 bases left between them. The DNA of the CDR3 is TGCGCCAGCAGCCCTCAGGGATTTAATGGAAACACCATATATTTT. Translation gives CASSPQGFNGNTIYF.

The chain uses TRBV11-2 and TRBJ2-7, with 8 nucleotides matching TRBD1. CDR1 is SGHAT, CDR2 FQNNGV, per germline. The CDR3 totals 15 residues. The J segment lost 4 bases and the V segment lost 1 base, leaving 6 bases of the junction unmatched. The CDR3 coding sequence is TGTGCCAGCAGCTTAGCGGGACAGGCCTTATACGAGCAGTACTTC. It yields the protein CASSLAGQALYEQYF. The variable domain in full, with the rest retrieved from reference TRBV11-2 and TRBJ2-7, is EAGVAQSPRYKIIEKRQSVAFWCNPISGHATLYWYQQILGQGPKLLIQFQNNGVVDDSQLPKDRFSAERLKGVDSTLKIQPAKLEDSAVYLCASSLAGQALYEQYFGPGTRLTVT.

V usage is TRBV6-1 and J usage is TRBJ2-7, with 7 bases matching TRBD1. The ends lost 2 bases at V and 1 base at J; junction bases unmatched: 8. Germline-derived CDR1 and CDR2 are MNHNS and SASEGT. This CDR3 has 16 amino acids. The CDR3 here is CASSEKQGQISYEQYF. CDR3 coding DNA: TGTGCCAGCAGTGAAAAACAGGGGCAAATTTCCTACGAGCAGTACTTC.

CDR3 residues: CASSKLEGARWYGYTF. DNA of the CDR3: TGTGCCAGCAGCAAACTGGAGGGGGCAAGGTGGTATGGCTACACCTTC. This chain joins TRBV28 and TRBJ1-2; 7 nucleotides agree with TRBD1. The V and J ends lost 6 bases and 5 bases, in that order; junction bases with no gene match: 15. CDR3 length: 16 residues. The V gene's germline CDR1 is MDHEN and CDR2 SYDVKM.

The chain has TRBV25-1 and TRBJ2-3, with 8 positions matching TRBD2. The length of the CDR3 is 17 residues. Germline V gene lookup returns CDR1 MGHDK and CDR2 SYGVNS. With 4 bases clipped from V and 3 bases from J, the junction kept 12 bases outside the gene matches. The CDR3 DNA reads as TGTGCCAGCAGTGTCGGGGGGGCGGGACTCCCGACAGATACGCAGTATTTT. This gives the protein CASSVGGAGLPTDTQYF.

CDR3 protein: CASSSRDSYPYEQYF. The CDR3 DNA sequence: TGTGCCAGCAGCAGCCGGGACAGTTATCCCTACGAGCAGTACTTC. This chain links TRBV3-1 (or the pseudogene TRBV3-2) with TRBJ2-7; 7 bases fit TRBD1. V shed 5 bases and J 2 bases; nucleotides not matched to a gene: 9. Germline values: CDR1 LGHDT, CDR2 YNNKEL (reference sequence). CDR3 size: 15 residues.

This chain uses TRBV6-5 with TRBJ1-2; 7 bases are a match to TRBD1. V lost 5 bases, J lost 7 bases, and 13 bases stayed unmatched. The CDR3 is made up of 15 amino acids. Germline CDR1 reads MNHEY; CDR2 reads SVGAGI. CDR3 bases: TGTGCCAGCAGTCGAACCGGGGCAGGGGGAATTGGCTACACCTTC. Its translation: CASSRTGAGGIGYTF.

DNA for the CDR3: TGCGCCAGCAGCTTGGGCCCCGCGGGAGAGCAGTACTTC. Encoded protein: CASSLGPAGEQYF. The rearrangement joins TRBV5-1 to TRBJ2-7, with D possibly matching TRBD2 (6 bases). CDR1 and CDR2 (germline): SGHRS, YFSETQ. The germline V and J ends were trimmed by 0 bases and 7 bases, with 11 bases remaining between them. This CDR3 has 13 amino acids.

The chain is built from TRBV6-5 and TRBJ2-2; TRBD2 might be the D (5 bases). V was shortened by 5 bases and J by 6 bases, with 13 bases between the two germline ends. The CDR3 totals 14 residues. The germline gives CDR1 MNHEY, CDR2 SVGAGI. This chain's CDR3 is CASSLRSGSGELFF. Here the CDR3 DNA reads TGTGCCAGCAGTCTTCGAAGCGGATCCGGGGAGCTGTTTTTT.

This chain connects TRBV9 to TRBJ1-1; no firm D call. This CDR3 has 18 amino acids. The germline CDR1 and CDR2 sequences are SGDLS and YYNGEE. Trimming removed 3 bases at V and 2 bases at J, with 23 bases between. Here the CDR3 reads CASSGRDKKTPGNTEAFF. The CDR3 region has the DNA TGTGCCAGCAGCGGGCGAGATAAGAAGACACCAGGAAACACTGAAGCTTTCTTT. Full variable domain (rest looked up from reference TRBV9 and TRBJ1-1): DSGVTQTPKHLITATGQRVTLRCSPRSGDLSVYWYQQSLDQGLQFLIQYYNGEERAKGNILERFSAQQFPDLHSELNLSSLELGDSALYFCASSGRDKKTPGNTEAFFGQGTRLTVV.

The chain has TRBV27 and TRBJ2-2; 12 positions match TRBD2. After removal of 2 bases from V and 0 bases from J, the junction contained 1 base not matched to a gene. This CDR3 is 17 amino acids long. The germline V gene has CDR1 MNHEY and CDR2 SMNVEV (reference sequence). For the CDR3, the DNA is TGTGCCAGCAGTTTACTAGCGGGGGGGTCGAACACCGGGGAGCTGTTTTTT. This translates into CASSLLAGGSNTGELFF.

This clone occurred once. The genes are TRBV10-3 and TRBJ2-3; 8 bases fit TRBD2. J lost 0 bases, V lost 4 bases, and 0 bases had no gene match. CDR3 length: 14 amino acids. Per the germline V gene, CDR1 is ENHRY and CDR2 is SYGVKD. The CDR3 region has the DNA TGTGCCATCAGTGGGACTAGCAGCACAGATACGCAGTATTTT. Translation: CAISGTSSTDTQYF.

This sequence joins TRBV6-6 and TRBJ2-7; no clear D gene. There are 12 residues in the CDR3. With 0 bases removed from V and 4 bases from J, the gap between germline ends came to 4 bases. The germline V gene has CDR1 MNHNY and CDR2 SVGAGI (reference sequence). CDR3 DNA: TGTGCCAGCAGTTACTCCAGTTACGAGCAGTACTTC. Residues: CASSYSSYEQYF.

This sequence joins TRBV11-2 and TRBJ2-3; maybe TRBD1 (6 bases). Per germline, CDR1 SGHAT and CDR2 FQNNGV. The CDR3 loop spans 16 amino acids. The V end lost 3 bases, the J end lost 4 bases, and 17 bases lay between the germline ends. CDR3 protein: CASSLSGDVIPDTQYF. For the CDR3, the DNA is TGTGCCAGCAGCTTGTCAGGGGATGTCATACCAGATACGCAGTATTTT.

V is TRBV19 and J is TRBJ2-7; 8 positions match TRBD1. With V trimmed by 8 bases and J by 3 bases, 12 bases remained unmatched. This CDR3 region has 15 residues. Per germline, CDR1 LNHDA and CDR2 SQIVND (reference sequence). In nucleotides, the CDR3 is TGTGCCAGTCGCCTAGGACAGGGCCACTTCTACGAGCAGTACTTC. Protein sequence: CASRLGQGHFYEQYF.

The chain employs TRBV14 and TRBJ1-1, with 8 bases identical to TRBD1. This CDR3 spans 15 amino acids. Germline V gives CDR1 SGHDN, CDR2 FVKESK. Trimming cost V 4 bases and J 0 bases; bases outside gene matches: 4. The CDR3 nucleotides are TGTGCCAGCAGCCCAGACAGGGGACTGAACACTGAAGCTTTCTTT. This gives the protein CASSPDRGLNTEAFF.

The chain has TRBV7-2 and TRBJ2-3, with D hard to call. The ends were cut back, 10 bases at V and 0 bases at J, with 8 bases in the middle. The length of the CDR3 is 12 residues. The germline CDR1 and CDR2 sequences are SGHTA and FQGNSA. In DNA, the CDR3 is TGTGCCACGGAGAAGAGCACAGATACGCAGTATTTT. It codes for CATEKSTDTQYF.

This clone appeared a single time. The V call is TRBV5-4, the J call TRBJ2-3; TRBD2 agrees at 9 bases. Trimming took 1 base from V and 2 from J; bases not matched to a gene: 14. The CDR3 loop spans 19 amino acids. The germline CDR1 and CDR2 sequences are SGHNT and YYREEE (reference sequence). The CDR3 DNA follows: TGTGCCAGCAGCTTGAGTCCCTGGGGTAGCGGGGGAAACACAGATACGCAGTATTTT. Its protein product is CASSLSPWGSGGNTDTQYF.

There are a few counts of this clone. V and J are TRBV2 and TRBJ1-2; 7 positions agree with TRBD1. The CDR3 totals 14 residues. In germline, CDR1 is SNHLY, CDR2 FYNNEI. V was clipped by 6 bases and J by 8 bases; unmatched bases: 12. The CDR3 protein is CASRATGSFGGYTF. In nucleotides, the CDR3 is TGTGCCAGCAGAGCGACAGGGTCCTTTGGCGGCTACACCTTC.

The rearrangement joins TRBV19 to TRBJ1-2; D possibly corresponds to TRBD1 (5 bases). With 3 bases removed from V and 0 bases from J, the gap between germline ends came to 11 bases. The V gene's germline CDR1 is LNHDA and CDR2 SQIVND (reference sequence). The CDR3 contains 15 residues. CDR3 loop: CASSIGAVTNYGYTF. CDR3 coding DNA: TGTGCCAGTAGTATTGGGGCAGTGACTAACTATGGCTACACCTTC.

This clone was recorded at least ten times. The chain combines TRBV6-5 with TRBJ1-6; 8 nucleotides agree with TRBD1. There are 14 residues in the CDR3. V gave up 5 bases and J gave up 9 bases; unmatched junction bases: 6. CDR1 is MNHEY and CDR2 is SVGAGI in the germline V gene. CDR3 residues: CASSTETGVSPLHF. CDR3 sequence (DNA): TGTGCCAGCAGTACCGAGACAGGGGTTTCACCCCTCCACTTT.

The chain joins TRBV5-6 to TRBJ1-2, with a weak D call TRBD1 (6 bases). Germline V gives CDR1 SGHDT, CDR2 YYEEEE. This CDR3 spans 13 amino acids. Trimming left V 3 bases short and J 5 bases short, with 11 bases between. CDR3 residues: CASSSDSYYGYTF. The CDR3 coding sequence is TGTGCCAGCAGCTCGGACAGCTATTATGGCTACACCTTC.

The genes are TRBV6-5 and TRBJ1-5; maybe TRBD1 (5 bases). CDR1 and CDR2 from the germline V gene are MNHEY and SVGAGI. This CDR3 has 13 amino acids. V dropped 5 bases and J dropped 3 bases, with 8 bases sitting between them. This chain's CDR3 is CASSRQLNQPQHF. In DNA form, the CDR3 reads TGTGCCAGCAGTAGACAGCTCAATCAGCCCCAGCATTTT.

This chain uses TRBV18 with TRBJ1-6, with 10 nucleotides matching TRBD1. Germline lookup yields CDR1 KGHSH and CDR2 LQKENI. The CDR3 contains 14 residues. V shed 4 bases and J 9 bases; nucleotides not matched to a gene: 3. The CDR3 loop reads CASSRQGARSPLHF. CDR3 bases: TGTGCCAGCTCACGACAGGGGGCGCGTTCACCCCTCCACTTT.

The CDR3 DNA follows: TGTGCCAGCAGTTACGACCGGGGAACTGGAAACACCATATATTTT. Protein product: CASSYDRGTGNTIYF. V gene TRBV6-5 combines with J gene TRBJ1-3; no reliable D call. Trimming took off 2 bases at V and 2 bases at J, with 10 bases between the two ends. In germline, CDR1 is MNHEY, CDR2 SVGAGI. The CDR3 length is 15 residues.